This T cell receptor beta chain was identified during a study of monozygotic twins with inflammatory bowel disease. TCRdb re-analyzed the 5' RACE reads; it lists each CDR3 protein once, without DNA. This sample carries fewer than 400,000 distinct CDR3 sequences, with over 5% going to the ten biggest clones. CDR1 and CDR2 from the germline V gene are SGHVS and FNYEAQ. This CDR3 comprises 14 residues. The V call is TRBV7-6, the J call TRBJ2-1; lacking DNA, the TRBD1 call made by TCRdb goes unchecked. The sample consisted of blood. The TCR originated in a human donor with ulcerative colitis or Crohn's disease, or a healthy co-twin of an affected twin (not recorded which). CDR3 protein: CASSSPGTGGKQFF.